This TCR beta chain was obtained from a study of blood T cell repertoires in COVID-19. Per the study methods: Amplification from reference gene primers served as the basis for estimated nucleated cell counts. This table comes from immunoSEQ multiplex PCR, and its TCRdb copy is limited to in-frame clones, with some not included. That table supplies the V and J calls and clone size; D and trimming were determined from the DNA. The table has around 170,000 clones, roughly nine tenths seen once. The length of the CDR3 is 16 residues. J gave up 0 bases and V 8 bases, and 10 bases lay outside the gene matches. The germline gives CDR1 MGHDK, CDR2 SYGVNS.

The V call is TRBV25-1, the J call TRBJ1-3, with 7 bases lining up with TRBD1. The specimen sequenced was peripheral blood. This TCR came from a young woman with active or convalescent COVID-19. CDR3 nucleotide sequence: TGTGCCAGCGGACCACAGGGGAAGGGCTCTGGAAACACCATATATTTT. As protein: CASGPQGKGSGNTIYF.